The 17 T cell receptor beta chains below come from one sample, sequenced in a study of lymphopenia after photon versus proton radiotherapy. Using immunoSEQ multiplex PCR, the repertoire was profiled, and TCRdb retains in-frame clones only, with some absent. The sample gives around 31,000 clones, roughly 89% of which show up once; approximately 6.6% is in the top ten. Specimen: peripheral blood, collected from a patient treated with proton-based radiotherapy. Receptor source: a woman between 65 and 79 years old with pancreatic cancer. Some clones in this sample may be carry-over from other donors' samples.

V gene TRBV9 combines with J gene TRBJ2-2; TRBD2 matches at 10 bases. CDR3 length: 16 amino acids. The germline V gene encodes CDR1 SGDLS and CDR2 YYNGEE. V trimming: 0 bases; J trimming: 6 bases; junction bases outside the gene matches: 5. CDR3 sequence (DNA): TGTGCCAGCAGCGTAGCAGCGGGAGGGTCTCCCGGGGAGCTGTTTTTT. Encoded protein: CASSVAAGGSPGELFF.

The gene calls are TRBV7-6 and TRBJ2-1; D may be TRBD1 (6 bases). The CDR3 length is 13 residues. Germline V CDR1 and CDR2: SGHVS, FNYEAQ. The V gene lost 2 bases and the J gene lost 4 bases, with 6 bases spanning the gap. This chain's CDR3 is CASSLTGYNEQFF. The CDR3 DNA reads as TGTGCCAGCAGCTTAACAGGGTACAATGAGCAGTTCTTC.

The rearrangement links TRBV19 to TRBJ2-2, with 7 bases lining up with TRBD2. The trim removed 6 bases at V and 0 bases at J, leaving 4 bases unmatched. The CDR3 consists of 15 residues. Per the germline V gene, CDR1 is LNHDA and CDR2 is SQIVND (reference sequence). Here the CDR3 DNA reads TGTGCCAGTAGAGGACTAGGTCCGAACACCGGGGAGCTGTTTTTT. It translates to CASRGLGPNTGELFF.

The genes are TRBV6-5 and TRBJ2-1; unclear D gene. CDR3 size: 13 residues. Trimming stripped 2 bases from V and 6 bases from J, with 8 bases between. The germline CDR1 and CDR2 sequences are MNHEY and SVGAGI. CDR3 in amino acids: CASSYGIRNEQFF. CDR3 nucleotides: TGTGCCAGCAGTTACGGGATCCGCAATGAGCAGTTCTTC.

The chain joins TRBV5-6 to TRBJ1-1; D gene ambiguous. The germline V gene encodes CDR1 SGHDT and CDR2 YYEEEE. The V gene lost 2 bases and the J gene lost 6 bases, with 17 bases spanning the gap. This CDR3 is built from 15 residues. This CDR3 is CASSLPRQLGAEAFF. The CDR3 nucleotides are TGTGCCAGCAGCTTACCCCGGCAATTAGGAGCTGAAGCTTTCTTT.

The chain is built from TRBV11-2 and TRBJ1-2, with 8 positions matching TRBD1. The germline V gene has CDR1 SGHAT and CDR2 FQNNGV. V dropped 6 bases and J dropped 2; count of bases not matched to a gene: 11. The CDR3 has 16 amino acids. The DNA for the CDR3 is TGTGCCAGCAGTCAAGGGGGGACAGGACTGAACTATGGCTACACCTTC. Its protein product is CASSQGGTGLNYGYTF. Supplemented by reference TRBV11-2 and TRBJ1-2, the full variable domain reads EAGVAQSPRYKIIEKRQSVAFWCNPISGHATLYWYQQILGQGPKLLIQFQNNGVVDDSQLPKDRFSAERLKGVDSTLKIQPAKLEDSAVYLCASSQGGTGLNYGYTFGSGTRLTVV.

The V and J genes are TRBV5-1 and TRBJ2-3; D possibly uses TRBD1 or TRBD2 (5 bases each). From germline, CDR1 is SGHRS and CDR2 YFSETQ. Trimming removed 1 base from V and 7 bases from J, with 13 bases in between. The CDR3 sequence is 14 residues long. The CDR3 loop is CASSLWGTGNTQYF. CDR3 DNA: TGCGCCAGCAGCTTGTGGGGGACGGGGAATACGCAGTATTTT.

The CDR3 reads CASSLPGGYYEQYF. For the CDR3, the DNA is TGTGCCAGCAGCTTACCGGGAGGATACTACGAGCAGTACTTC. The chain recombines TRBV7-2 with TRBJ2-7; 7 bases fit TRBD2. The CDR3 spans 14 residues. V was pared by 2 bases and J by 3 bases, with 4 bases of the junction left unmatched. Per germline, CDR1 SGHTA and CDR2 FQGNSA.

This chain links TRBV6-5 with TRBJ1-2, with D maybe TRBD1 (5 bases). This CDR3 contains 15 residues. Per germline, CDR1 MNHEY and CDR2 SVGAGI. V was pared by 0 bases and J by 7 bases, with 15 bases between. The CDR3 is CASSYSTPRVGGYTF. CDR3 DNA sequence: TGTGCCAGCAGTTACTCTACGCCCAGGGTCGGTGGCTACACCTTC.

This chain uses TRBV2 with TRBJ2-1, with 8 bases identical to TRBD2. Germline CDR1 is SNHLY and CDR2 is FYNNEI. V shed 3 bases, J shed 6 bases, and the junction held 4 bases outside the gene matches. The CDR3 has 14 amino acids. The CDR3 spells CASSDTSGSNEQFF. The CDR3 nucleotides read TGTGCCAGCAGTGACACTAGCGGCAGCAATGAGCAGTTCTTC.

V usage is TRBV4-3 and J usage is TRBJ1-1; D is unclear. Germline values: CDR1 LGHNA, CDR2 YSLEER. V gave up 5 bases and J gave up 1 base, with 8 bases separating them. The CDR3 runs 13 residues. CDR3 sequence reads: CASSISGNTEAFF. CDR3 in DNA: TGCGCCAGCAGCATCTCCGGGAACACTGAAGCTTTCTTT.

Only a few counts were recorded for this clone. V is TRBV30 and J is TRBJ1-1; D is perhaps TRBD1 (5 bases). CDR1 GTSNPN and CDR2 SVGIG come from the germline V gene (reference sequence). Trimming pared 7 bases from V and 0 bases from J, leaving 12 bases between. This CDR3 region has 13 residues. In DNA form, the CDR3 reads TGTGCCTCCCAGGCGGGGGTGAACACTGAAGCTTTCTTT. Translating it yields CASQAGVNTEAFF.

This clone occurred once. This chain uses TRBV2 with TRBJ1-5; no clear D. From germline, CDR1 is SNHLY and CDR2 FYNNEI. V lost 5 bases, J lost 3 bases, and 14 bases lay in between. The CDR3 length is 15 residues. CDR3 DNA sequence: TGTGCCAGCAGTACCGACATGAGTGTCAATCAGCCCCAGCATTTT. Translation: CASSTDMSVNQPQHF.

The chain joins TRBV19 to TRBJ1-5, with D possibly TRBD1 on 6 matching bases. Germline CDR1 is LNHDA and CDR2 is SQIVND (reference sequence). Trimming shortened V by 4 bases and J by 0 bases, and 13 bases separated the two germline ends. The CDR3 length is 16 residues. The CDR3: CASSNREGYSNQPQHF. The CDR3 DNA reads TGTGCCAGTAGTAACAGGGAGGGATATAGCAATCAGCCCCAGCATTTT. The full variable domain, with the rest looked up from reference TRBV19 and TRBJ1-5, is DGGITQSPKYLFRKEGQNVTLSCEQNLNHDAMYWYRQDPGQGLRLIYYSQIVNDFQKGDIAEGYSVSREKKESFPLTVTSAQKNPTAFYLCASSNREGYSNQPQHFGDGTRLSIL.

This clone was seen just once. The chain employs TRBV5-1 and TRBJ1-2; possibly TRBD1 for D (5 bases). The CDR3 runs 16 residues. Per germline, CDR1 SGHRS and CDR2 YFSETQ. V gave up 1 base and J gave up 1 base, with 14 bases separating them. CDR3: CASSLYQGSNNYGYTF. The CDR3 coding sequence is TGCGCCAGCAGCTTGTATCAGGGATCCAATAACTATGGCTACACCTTC.

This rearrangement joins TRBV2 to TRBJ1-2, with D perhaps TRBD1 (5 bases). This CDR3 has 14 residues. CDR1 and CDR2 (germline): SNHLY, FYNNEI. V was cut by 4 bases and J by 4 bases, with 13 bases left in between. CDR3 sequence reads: CASSVSGPFYGYTF. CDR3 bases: TGTGCCAGCAGTGTATCAGGGCCCTTCTATGGCTACACCTTC.

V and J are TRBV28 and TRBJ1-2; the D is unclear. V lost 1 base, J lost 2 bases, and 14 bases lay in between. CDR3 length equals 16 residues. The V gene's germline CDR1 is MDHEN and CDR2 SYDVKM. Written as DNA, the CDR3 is TGTGCCAGCAGTTTATATGGCGGATTACTAAACTATGGCTACACCTTC. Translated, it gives CASSLYGGLLNYGYTF.